The rows below give T cell receptor beta chains drawn from one sample of a study of cytomegalovirus exposure and HLA in healthy donors. Clones were sequenced by immunoSEQ multiplex PCR, and TCRdb holds only the in-frame ones, with some missing. The profile shows about 190,000 clones, more than 75% of them singletons. Sequencing input: PBMCs. These receptors originate from a woman between 50 and 59 years old in good health and CMV-seronegative. Each CDR3 is given with its conserved first and last residue. The order of the fields is CDR3 length, V gene, CDR3 protein.

len: 18; v_gene: TRBV5-6; CDR3aa: CASSLFGSGELSNQPQHF
len: 14; v_gene: TRBV5-1; CDR3aa: CASSLEVRNTEAFF
len: 14; v_gene: TRBV27; CDR3aa: CASSRAGGVYEQYF
len: 15; v_gene: TRBV28; CDR3aa: CASSATSGSFPEQFF
len: 16; v_gene: TRBV7-9; CDR3aa: CASSLVEGVERDEQFF
len: 15; v_gene: TRBV4-1; CDR3aa: CASSQDRTSPNEQFF
len: 13; v_gene: TRBV19; CDR3aa: CASSIPSTDTQYF
len: 15; v_gene: TRBV28; CDR3aa: CASQTGTVTGNTIYF
len: 15; v_gene: TRBV4-3; CDR3aa: CASSRLAGGTGELFF
len: 13; v_gene: TRBV27; CDR3aa: CARGQGTNNEQFF
len: 14; v_gene: TRBV5-1; CDR3aa: CASSLEGKNTEAFF
len: 15; v_gene: TRBV5-8; CDR3aa: CASSPGTSGSNTQYF
len: 14; v_gene: TRBV7-2; CDR3aa: CASSPVGGGYGYTF
len: 15; v_gene: TRBV25-1; CDR3aa: CASSDGGTGRYEQYF
len: 14; v_gene: TRBV18; CDR3aa: CASSPGQRNTEAFF
len: 14; v_gene: TRBV27; CDR3aa: CASNHRDRGGEQFF
len: 16; v_gene: TRBV9; CDR3aa: CASSVGSSSSNYEQYF
len: 17; v_gene: TRBV19; CDR3aa: CASSIDVRDRVNTEAFF
len: 17; v_gene: TRBV7-3; CDR3aa: CASSYGTGGALGETQYF
len: 16; v_gene: TRBV7-2; CDR3aa: CASSLSPRGQRNEQFF
len: 16; v_gene: TRBV28; CDR3aa: CASRVWGGSGTEKLFF
len: 19; v_gene: TRBV9; CDR3aa: CASSITGSQPTERGEKLFF
len: 13; v_gene: TRBV2; CDR3aa: CASTQGKRNTIYF
len: 14; v_gene: TRBV18; CDR3aa: CASSPGTGGETQYF
len: 14; v_gene: TRBV7-9; CDR3aa: CASSRGARTDTQYF
len: 13; v_gene: TRBV19; CDR3aa: CASSIQGLGGYTF
len: 13; v_gene: TRBV6-1; CDR3aa: CASSRGQGYIQYF
len: 16; v_gene: TRBV4-3; CDR3aa: CASSQARAFMNTEAFF
len: 13; v_gene: TRBV7-7; CDR3aa: CASSHGQSYEQYF
len: 15; v_gene: TRBV18; CDR3aa: CASSPRSQSTDTQYF
len: 15; v_gene: TRBV2; CDR3aa: CASSRQGNSNQPQHF
len: 16; v_gene: TRBV4-3; CDR3aa: CASSQSRGTGSHEQYF
len: 15; v_gene: TRBV9; CDR3aa: CASSFQTGHTGELFF
len: 15; v_gene: TRBV7-2; CDR3aa: CASSLAGTTYNEQFF
len: 13; v_gene: TRBV7-8; CDR3aa: CASSLIETGELFF
len: 12; v_gene: TRBV29-1; CDR3aa: CSVVRGATEAFF
len: 15; v_gene: TRBV9; CDR3aa: CASSVVGGSYNEQFF
len: 17; v_gene: TRBV7-2; CDR3aa: CASSPSGTLALFEKLFF
len: 15; v_gene: TRBV9; CDR3aa: CASSVGVRVEDTQYF
len: 15; v_gene: TRBV9; CDR3aa: CASSSPQGQGYGYTF
len: 15; v_gene: TRBV14; CDR3aa: CASSQVGGRGNTIYF
len: 14; v_gene: TRBV7-3; CDR3aa: CASSLKGVNTEAFF
len: 16; v_gene: TRBV29-1; CDR3aa: CSVEEAGTVGTGELFF
len: 16; v_gene: TRBV9; CDR3aa: CASSVARTGEDYGYTF
len: 16; v_gene: TRBV13; CDR3aa: CASSPRLAGGYGELFF
len: 12; v_gene: TRBV2; CDR3aa: CASSLVGTEAFF
len: 13; v_gene: TRBV6-1; CDR3aa: CALRGTIDEKLFF
len: 16; v_gene: TRBV5-4; CDR3aa: CASSPGGGTGVDTQYF
len: 11; v_gene: TRBV5-3; CDR3aa: CVRRGPSPLHF
len: 15; v_gene: TRBV28; CDR3aa: CASSRRTSGNNEQFF
len: 12; v_gene: TRBV10-3; CDR3aa: CAISGEADTQYF
len: 14; v_gene: TRBV10-3; CDR3aa: CAISVGAATDTQYF
len: 15; v_gene: TRBV5-1; CDR3aa: CASGRTGLSSGELFF
len: 16; v_gene: TRBV19; CDR3aa: CASSPGRELRGDTIYF
len: 13; v_gene: TRBV19; CDR3aa: CASSTNRAHEQYF
len: 15; v_gene: TRBV5-4; CDR3aa: CASSSRLGAVETQYF
len: 14; v_gene: TRBV7-2; CDR3aa: CASSLGSSGSPLHF
len: 15; v_gene: TRBV7-3; CDR3aa: CASSTSGEGNTEAFF
len: 15; v_gene: TRBV5-6; CDR3aa: CASSLVLTANYGYTF